This paragraph reports one TCR beta chain. The sample belongs to a study of cytomegalovirus exposure and HLA in healthy donors. The PCR ran on 60 Vbeta and 13 Jbeta primers. This table comes from immunoSEQ multiplex PCR, and its TCRdb copy is limited to in-frame clones, with some not included. The table shows over 150,000 clones, with approximately 81% occurring only once. V lost 5 bases and J 7 bases, leaving 5 bases between the germline ends. Per the germline V gene, CDR1 is LNHDA and CDR2 is SQIVND (reference sequence). The CDR3 has 11 residues. The rearrangement uses TRBV19 and TRBJ2-2; D gene unclear. This receptor was obtained from a woman in her twenties or thirties in good health and CMV-seronegative. The sequencing sample was made of PBMCs. Here the CDR3 reads CASSWSGELFF. CDR3 bases: TGTGCCAGTAGTTGGAGCGGGGAGCTGTTTTTT.